These T cell receptor beta chains were read from a single sample in a study of T cell responses to AZD1222 COVID-19 vaccine. The method was immunoSEQ multiplex PCR; TCRdb's version includes in-frame clones alone and lacks a portion of them. The data show roughly 110,000 clones, roughly 88% seen once. The sample consisted of peripheral blood, taken 28 days after the second AZD1222 dose. The origin of the receptors is an adult who received the AZD1222 COVID-19 vaccine. Each CDR3 is given with its conserved first and last residue. The D gene is left open where the match is weak. Rows may omit the clone size; those that give it use once, few, many or a size class.

d_gene,abundance,v_gene,j_gene,CDR3nt,CDR3aa
NA,NA,TRBV6-5,TRBJ2-3,TGTGCCAGCAGGGGGACGACAGATACGCAGTATTTT,CASRGTTDTQYF
NA,NA,TRBV12-5,TRBJ2-3,TGTGCTAGTGGTGTGGGGGTGACAGATACGCAGTATTTT,CASGVGVTDTQYF
NA,NA,TRBV5-1,TRBJ1-2,TGCGCCAGCAGCTTGGGCAACTATGGCTACACCTTC,CASSLGNYGYTF
NA,few,TRBV6-6,TRBJ1-5,TGTGCCAGCAGTTACTGGGGTCAGCCCCAGCATTTT,CASSYWGQPQHF
TRBD1,NA,TRBV6-5,TRBJ1-2,TGTGCCAGCAGAATAACAGGGGTTCTTGGCTACACCTTC,CASRITGVLGYTF
NA,NA,TRBV13,TRBJ1-4,TGTGCCAGCAGCTTAGGCGGTCAGCTTGCAACTAATGAAAAACTGTTTTTT,CASSLGGQLATNEKLFF
NA,NA,TRBV9,TRBJ2-2,TGTGCCAGCAGCGCCAGCGTCACCGGGGAGCTGTTTTTT,CASSASVTGELFF
NA,NA,TRBV25-1,TRBJ1-4,TGTGCCAGCAGTGAATACGGGGGCGGTAATGAAAAACTGTTTTTT,CASSEYGGGNEKLFF
TRBD2,NA,TRBV19,TRBJ2-7,TGTGCCAGTAGTATGGGCTCGCTGCGGGGGGTCTACGAGCAGTACTTC,CASSMGSLRGVYEQYF
TRBD2,NA,TRBV5-5,TRBJ2-2,TGTGCCAGCAGCCGGGGACTAGCGGCGAACACCGGGGAGCTGTTTTTT,CASSRGLAANTGELFF
NA,NA,TRBV6-5,TRBJ2-2,TGTGCCAGCAGGTCTTTAGCTGCCGGGGAGCTGTTTTTT,CASRSLAAGELFF
NA,NA,TRBV9,TRBJ2-1,TGTGCCAGCAGCGGACTTTACAATGAGCAGTTCTTC,CASSGLYNEQFF
TRBD1,NA,TRBV5-1,TRBJ1-3,TGCGCCAGCAGCGTGACAGGGGTGGGTGGAAACACCATATATTTT,CASSVTGVGGNTIYF
NA,NA,TRBV30,TRBJ1-6,TGTGCCTGGATAGTCGCGAACAGTCAAGATAATTCACCCCTCCACTTT,CAWIVANSQDNSPLHF
NA,NA,TRBV7-6,TRBJ2-7,TGTGCCAGCAGCCCTTACGTAGGCGGGGTTTCCTACGAGCAGTACTTC,CASSPYVGGVSYEQYF
TRBD2,NA,TRBV4-3,TRBJ2-4,TGCGCCAGCAGCCAAGGCTTGTTGCGGGGGGGGAACATTCAGTACTTC,CASSQGLLRGGNIQYF
NA,NA,TRBV5-1,TRBJ1-1,TGCGCCAGCAGGGCAGGGCGGAACACTGAAGCTTTCTTT,CASRAGRNTEAFF
NA,NA,TRBV5-8,TRBJ1-5,TGTGCCAGCCCTGCGGGGGCTTATAGCAATCAGCCCCAGCATTTT,CASPAGAYSNQPQHF
NA,NA,TRBV11-2,TRBJ2-1,TGTGCCAGCAGCCTTGATAATTATGAGCAGTTCTTC,CASSLDNYEQFF
NA,NA,TRBV9,TRBJ1-3,TGTGCCAGCAGCGTAGGCGGTAGCTCTGGAAACACCATATATTTT,CASSVGGSSGNTIYF
TRBD1,NA,TRBV27,TRBJ1-6,TGTGCCAGCAGTCCCACCTTAGACAGGGGGCCTAATAATTCACCCCTCCACTTT,CASSPTLDRGPNNSPLHF
TRBD1,NA,TRBV7-9,TRBJ1-5,TGTGCCAGCAGCCTACAGGGGGAAAATCAGCCCCAGCATTTT,CASSLQGENQPQHF
NA,once,TRBV9,TRBJ1-1,TGTGCCAGCAGAGACTCGATTGGGGGCACTGAAGCTTTCTTT,CASRDSIGGTEAFF
NA,NA,TRBV7-3,TRBJ2-7,TGTGCCAGCAGCCCAGACAGAAGCTACGAGCAGTACTTC,CASSPDRSYEQYF
TRBD1,NA,TRBV6-5,TRBJ2-7,TGTGCCAGCAGCCGGGACAGGGGGCGCGAGCAGTACTTC,CASSRDRGREQYF
TRBD2,NA,TRBV7-2,TRBJ2-3,TGTGCCAGCGGGGGGACTAGCGGGCCCGCGGATACGCAGTATTTT,CASGGTSGPADTQYF
TRBD2,NA,TRBV7-3,TRBJ2-3,TGTGCCAGCAGCCCCAGGACTAGCGGGGTCCCAGATACGCAGTATTTT,CASSPRTSGVPDTQYF
NA,once,TRBV11-2,TRBJ1-1,TGTGCCAGCAGCTTAGGCAGGGGAGGGGGCACTGAAGCTTTCTTT,CASSLGRGGGTEAFF